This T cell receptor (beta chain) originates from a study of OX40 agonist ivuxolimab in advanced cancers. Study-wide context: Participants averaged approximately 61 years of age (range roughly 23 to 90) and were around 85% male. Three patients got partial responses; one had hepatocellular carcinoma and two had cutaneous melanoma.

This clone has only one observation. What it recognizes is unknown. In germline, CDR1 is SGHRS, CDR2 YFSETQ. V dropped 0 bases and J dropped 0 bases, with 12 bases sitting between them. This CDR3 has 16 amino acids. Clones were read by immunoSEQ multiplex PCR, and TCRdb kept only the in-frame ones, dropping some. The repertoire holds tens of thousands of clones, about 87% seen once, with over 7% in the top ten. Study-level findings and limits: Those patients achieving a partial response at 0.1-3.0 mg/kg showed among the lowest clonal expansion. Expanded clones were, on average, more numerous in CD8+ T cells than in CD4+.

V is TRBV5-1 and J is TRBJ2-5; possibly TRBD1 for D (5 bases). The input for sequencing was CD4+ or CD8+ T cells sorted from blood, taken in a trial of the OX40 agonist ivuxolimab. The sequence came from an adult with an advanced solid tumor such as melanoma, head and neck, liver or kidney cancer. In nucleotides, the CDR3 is TGCGCCAGCAGCTTGGGATGGGGCATTTACCAAGAGACCCAGTACTTC. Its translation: CASSLGWGIYQETQYF.